This passage covers 32 T cell receptor beta chains from one sample sequenced in a study of cytomegalovirus exposure and HLA in healthy donors (dated by TCRdb to 2016 to 2017). Receptors were amplified or captured by the immunoSEQ multiplex PCR assay. For the multiplex PCR, a mixture combining 60 forward primers for TCR Vbeta segments and 13 reverse primers for TCR Jbeta segments was used. Entries here come from immuneACCESS through TCRdb and include only in-frame sequences with V and J called. Some clones fail to appear in such tables; in the studies checked, an unresolved V gene covers under half of the shortfall, and the cause of the remainder is unknown. Recorded for this sample are 150,000 to 200,000 clones; about 75% of them occurred a single time. The top ten clonotypes cover approximately 5% of the sample. Source material: PBMCs. The receptors were sampled from a man aged 18 to 29 in good health and CMV-seropositive.

The CDR3 DNA sequence: TGTGCCAGCAGCCCCGACACATTAACTGAAGCTTTCTTT. This translates into CASSPDTLTEAFF. The chain links TRBV2 to TRBJ1-1; the D is unclear. CDR3 length: 13 residues. V shed 6 bases and J shed 5 bases, with 13 bases lying between them. Germline CDR1 is SNHLY and CDR2 is FYNNEI.

To note about this clone: It is unclear where the CDR3 begins or ends on the DNA, so no DNA is shown, and the CDR3 is as TCRdb lists it. The chain combines TRBV28 with TRBJ1-6; no DNA check was done on the table's D call, TRBD1. Germline lookup yields CDR1 MDHEN and CDR2 SYDVKM. Termini included, the CDR3 measures 15 amino acids. CDR3 loop: CASSSSTGRNLPLHF.

The V gene is TRBV7-8, the J gene TRBJ2-7, with 14 bases aligning to TRBD2. The V gene's germline CDR1 is SGHVS and CDR2 FQNEAQ. This CDR3 is built from 15 residues. With V trimmed by 4 bases and J by 3 bases, 2 bases remained unmatched. The CDR3 DNA reads as TGTGCCAGCAGCTCCGGGACTAGCGGGAGCTACGAGCAGTACGTC. Protein: CASSSGTSGSYEQYV.

This clone was counted a few times. Here the CDR3 DNA reads TGTGCCAGCAGTTCCCCTGACATGAAGCACCAGTTCTTC. Its translation: CASSSPDMKHQFF. This chain links TRBV28 with TRBJ2-1; no clear D gene. The CDR3 extends over 13 amino acids. Germline V gives CDR1 MDHEN, CDR2 SYDVKM. V lost 4 bases and J 13 bases, leaving 17 bases between the germline ends. Complete variable domain (other parts from reference TRBV28 and TRBJ2-1): DVKVTQSSRYLVKRTGEKVFLECVQDMDHENMFWYRQDPGLGLRLIYFSYDVKMKEKGDIPEGYSVSREKKERFSLILESASTNQTSMYLCASSSPDMKHQFFGPGTRLTVL.

Comment on this clone: The junction does not match germline at one end; this may be a read error. The rearrangement joins TRBV19 to TRBJ1-1; 8 nucleotides line up with TRBD1. Looked up from germline, CDR1 is LNHDA and CDR2 is SQIVND (reference sequence). The CDR3 has 13 amino acids. The CDR3 region has the DNA TGTGCCAGTAGAACCGGGACAGGACTTTCCAAGAGCTTT. As protein: CASRTGTGLSKSF.

V and J are TRBV7-9 and TRBJ1-1; TRBD1 matches at 7 bases. After removal of 5 bases from V and 4 bases from J, the junction contained 13 bases not matched to a gene. CDR3 length: 16 amino acids. From germline, CDR1 is SEHNR and CDR2 FQNEAQ (reference sequence). CDR3 DNA: TGTGCCAGCAGCCGCGTGATGGGACAGAAAATCACTGAAGCTTTCTTT. Protein product: CASSRVMGQKITEAFF.

The chain is built from TRBV10-3 and TRBJ2-1; 8 bases are shared with TRBD2. Germline CDR1 ENHRY, CDR2 SYGVKD. The CDR3 is 16 residues long. The V segment lost 6 bases and the J segment 3 bases; nucleotides outside the gene matches: 10. This chain's CDR3 is CAIRPPSSGRYNEQFF. DNA for the CDR3: TGTGCCATCAGGCCGCCTTCTAGCGGGCGCTACAATGAGCAGTTCTTC.

The V call is TRBV19, the J call TRBJ1-5; D may be TRBD1 (6 bases). Trimming shortened V by 5 bases and J by 6 bases, and 17 bases separated the two germline ends. The V gene's germline CDR1 is LNHDA and CDR2 SQIVND (reference sequence). The CDR3 length is 15 residues. The CDR3 DNA reads as TGTGCCAGTAGTGGCTCGACAGGCTCGGGTCAGCCCCAGCATTTT. This sequence encodes CASSGSTGSGQPQHF.

This clone was picked up a small number of times. The same CDR3 is also encoded by other DNA sequences in this sample. The chain has TRBV5-1 and TRBJ2-1; possibly TRBD1 for D (5 bases). V was shortened by 0 bases and J by 7 bases, with 8 bases between the two germline ends. From germline, CDR1 is SGHRS and CDR2 YFSETQ. This CDR3 region has 13 residues. The CDR3 sequence: CASSLGAGNEQFF. The DNA of the CDR3 is TGCGCCAGCAGCTTGGGGGCAGGGAATGAGCAGTTCTTC. Using reference TRBV5-1 and TRBJ2-1 for the parts outside the CDR3, the full variable domain is KAGVTQTPRYLIKTRGQQVTLSCSPISGHRSVSWYQQTPGQGLQFLFEYFSETQRNKGNFPGRFSGRQFSNSRSEMNVSTLELGDSALYLCASSLGAGNEQFFGPGTRLTVL.

This sequence joins TRBV11-3 and TRBJ2-3; TRBD2 matches at 7 bases. The germline gives CDR1 SGHNT, CDR2 YENEEA. With 1 base clipped from V and 5 bases from J, the junction kept 9 bases outside the gene matches. The CDR3 has 16 amino acids. CDR3 sequence (DNA): TGTGCCAGCAGCTTAGCGGCGGGAGCCATCGGAGATACGCAGTATTTT. Encoded protein: CASSLAAGAIGDTQYF.

This rearrangement joins TRBV2 to TRBJ2-1; 13 bases fit TRBD2. CDR1 is SNHLY and CDR2 is FYNNEI in the germline V gene. This CDR3 has 15 residues. Unmatched junction bases numbered 1, after V lost 3 bases and J lost 5 bases. For the CDR3, the DNA is TGTGCCAGCAGTGAGACTAGCGGGGGGCACAATGAGCAGTTCTTC. It encodes CASSETSGGHNEQFF.

This clone was seen a handful of times. The rearrangement uses TRBV6-6 and TRBJ1-4, with TRBD1 identical over 10 bases. In germline, CDR1 is MNHNY, CDR2 SVGAGI (reference sequence). Trimming removed 5 bases from V and 7 bases from J; junction bases left unmatched: 7. The CDR3 consists of 15 residues. The CDR3 nucleotides read TGTGCCAGCAGTCAGCCGGGACAGGGGAGTGAAAAACTGTTTTTT. Amino acids: CASSQPGQGSEKLFF.

V usage is TRBV7-9 and J usage is TRBJ1-1, with D tentatively TRBD1 (6 bases). Per the germline V gene, CDR1 is SEHNR and CDR2 is FQNEAQ (reference sequence). The CDR3 spans 15 residues. V was trimmed by 1 base and J by 6 bases, leaving 15 bases between them. The CDR3 nucleotides read TGTGCCAGCAGCTTAGAGGCGGGTACAGGGTCTGAAGCTTTCTTT. Encoded protein: CASSLEAGTGSEAFF. Variable domain in full (rest from reference TRBV7-9 and TRBJ1-1): DTGVSQNPRHKITKRGQNVTFRCDPISEHNRLYWYRQTLGQGPEFLTYFQNEAQLEKSRLLSDRFSAERPKGSFSTLEIQRTEQGDSAMYLCASSLEAGTGSEAFFGQGTRLTVV.

The V call is TRBV5-6, the J call TRBJ1-2; D call uncertain. CDR1 and CDR2 from the germline V gene are SGHDT and YYEEEE. Trimming left V 1 base short and J 2 bases short, with 6 bases between. The CDR3 has 13 residues. The CDR3, as DNA: TGTGCCAGCAGCTTGAACAGCAACTATGGCTACACCTTC. This gives the protein CASSLNSNYGYTF.

The chain has TRBV6-5 and TRBJ1-2, with D perhaps matching TRBD1 (6 bases). Germline-derived CDR1 and CDR2 are MNHEY and SVGAGI. The CDR3 consists of 14 residues. V was cut by 5 bases and J by 7 bases, with 17 bases left in between. The chain's CDR3 is CASSQPGQSRGYTF. The CDR3 bases are TGTGCCAGCAGTCAACCCGGACAGTCGCGTGGCTACACCTTC.

The chain combines TRBV30 with TRBJ2-5; 8 nucleotides agree with TRBD2. The CDR3 has 14 residues. Looked up from germline, CDR1 is GTSNPN and CDR2 is SVGIG (reference sequence). V shed 2 bases and J 3 bases; nucleotides not matched to a gene: 5. In DNA, the CDR3 is TGTGCCTGGAGTAGCGGGAGAAATAAAGAGACCCAGTACTTC. It yields the protein CAWSSGRNKETQYF.

The chain couples TRBV4-1 to TRBJ1-5; 8 bases map to TRBD1. The CDR3 spans 16 residues. V gave up 8 bases and J gave up 3 bases; unmatched junction bases: 12. Per germline, CDR1 MGHRA and CDR2 YSYEKL. The CDR3 sequence is CASAQGGQGFNQPQHF. CDR3 sequence (DNA): TGCGCCAGCGCCCAGGGCGGACAGGGCTTCAATCAGCCCCAGCATTTT.

The V and J genes are TRBV28 and TRBJ2-2; D not resolved. Germline loops: CDR1 MDHEN, CDR2 SYDVKM. The V gene lost 6 bases and the J gene lost 5 bases, with 19 bases spanning the gap. CDR3 size: 16 residues. The CDR3 loop is CASRYLIGGRTGELFF. The DNA for the CDR3 is TGTGCCAGCAGGTATCTAATCGGCGGCCGAACCGGGGAGCTGTTTTTT.

This rearrangement joins TRBV30 to TRBJ1-3; 9 bases agree with TRBD1. The J segment lost 1 base and the V segment lost 2 bases, leaving 6 bases of the junction unmatched. The CDR3 is 16 amino acids. Germline V gene sequence: CDR1 GTSNPN, CDR2 SVGIG (reference sequence). The CDR3 DNA sequence: TGTGCCTGGAGTAGGGGACAGGGACTGTCTGGAAACACCATATATTTT. Amino acid sequence: CAWSRGQGLSGNTIYF.

This clone was seen only a few times. V usage is TRBV19 and J usage is TRBJ1-5; 7 positions agree with TRBD1. CDR3 size: 13 residues. The V and J ends lost 7 bases and 4 bases, in that order; junction bases with no gene match: 4. The germline V gene has CDR1 LNHDA and CDR2 SQIVND (reference sequence). The CDR3 DNA sequence: TGTGCCAGTAAAGAGACAGGGAATCAGCCCCAGCATTTT. Translation: CASKETGNQPQHF.

Concerning this clone: This sample also contains other DNA sequences that code for the same CDR3. The CDR3 sequence: CASSQGQGEAFF. DNA for the CDR3: TGCGCCAGCAGCCAAGGACAGGGAGAAGCTTTCTTT. The rearrangement joins TRBV5-1 to TRBJ1-1, with 8 bases identical to TRBD1. After removal of 4 bases from V and 8 bases from J, the junction contained 4 bases not matched to a gene. The length of the CDR3 is 12 residues. The V gene's germline CDR1 is SGHRS and CDR2 YFSETQ.

This chain joins TRBV5-4 and TRBJ1-1, with a possible D match to TRBD1 (6 bases). This CDR3 contains 15 residues. V was trimmed by 0 bases and J by 1 base, leaving 10 bases between them. Germline loops: CDR1 SGHNT, CDR2 YYREEE (reference sequence). DNA for the CDR3: TGTGCCAGCAGCTTGGGTGCGGACAGGAACACTGAAGCTTTCTTT. It specifies CASSLGADRNTEAFF.

The chain combines TRBV11-2 with TRBJ2-3; 12 bases are shared with TRBD2. This CDR3 is built from 17 residues. V dropped 1 base and J dropped 1; count of bases not matched to a gene: 3. Per the germline V gene, CDR1 is SGHAT and CDR2 is FQNNGV. The CDR3 DNA reads as TGTGCCAGCAGCTTAGCTAGCGGGAGGGCCGGCACAGATACGCAGTATTTT. Its protein product is CASSLASGRAGTDTQYF.

The chain carries TRBV11-2 and TRBJ2-2; possibly TRBD2 for D (6 bases). Trimming took 5 bases from V and 7 from J, leaving 17 bases between them. Germline CDR1 reads SGHAT; CDR2 reads FQNNGV. The CDR3 contains 15 residues. In DNA form, the CDR3 reads TGTGCCAGCAGCCAAACCGGGACTCAAGGCGGGGAGCTGTTTTTT. Encoded protein: CASSQTGTQGGELFF.

The chain couples TRBV5-1 to TRBJ2-1; 13 nucleotides align to TRBD2. Germline CDR1 reads SGHRS; CDR2 reads YFSETQ. V gave up 5 bases and J gave up 8 bases; unmatched junction bases: 10. This CDR3 contains 16 residues. The CDR3 sequence: CASSLRTSGGTDEQFF. CDR3 in DNA: TGCGCCAGCAGTCTCAGGACTAGCGGGGGAACAGATGAGCAGTTCTTC.

This chain links TRBV6-5 with TRBJ1-2; 11 nucleotides line up with TRBD1. The CDR3 contains 14 residues. The germline V gene encodes CDR1 MNHEY and CDR2 SVGAGI. Trimming cost V 7 bases and J 5 bases; bases outside gene matches: 6. CDR3 loop: CASTGQGADYGYTF. CDR3 in DNA: TGTGCCAGCACCGGACAGGGGGCTGATTATGGCTACACCTTC.

This clone was detected a few times. The V and J genes are TRBV6-1 and TRBJ2-6; D is perhaps TRBD1 (6 bases). The CDR3 loop spans 16 amino acids. The V and J ends lost 4 bases and 0 bases respectively, with 10 bases between them. The germline gives CDR1 MNHNS, CDR2 SASEGT. CDR3 protein: CASSGTVISGANVLTF. Written as DNA, the CDR3 is TGTGCCAGCAGTGGGACAGTGATCTCTGGGGCCAACGTCCTGACTTTC.

The chain joins TRBV19 to TRBJ1-1; a weak D match, TRBD1 (5 bases). Looked up from germline, CDR1 is LNHDA and CDR2 is SQIVND (reference sequence). The CDR3 is 12 residues long. V was cut by 6 bases and J by 2 bases, with 7 bases left in between. The chain's CDR3 is CASSDSNTEAFF. For the CDR3, the DNA is TGTGCCAGTAGCGACAGTAACACTGAAGCTTTCTTT.

This sequence joins TRBV5-1 and TRBJ1-4, with 7 bases that match TRBD1. Germline V gene data show CDR1 as SGHRS and CDR2 as YFSETQ. The trim removed 1 base at V and 8 bases at J, leaving 8 bases unmatched. The CDR3 has 15 amino acids. CDR3 region: CASSLKQGIGEKLFF. The CDR3 nucleotides are TGCGCCAGCAGCTTGAAACAGGGGATAGGAGAAAAACTGTTTTTT.

The chain is built from TRBV9 and TRBJ2-5, with 13 nucleotides matching TRBD2. Germline loops: CDR1 SGDLS, CDR2 YYNGEE. The CDR3 spans 18 residues. The V segment lost 0 bases and the J segment 1 base; nucleotides outside the gene matches: 6. CDR3 sequence (DNA): TGTGCCAGCAGCGTAGTGGGACTAGCGGGGCCCACCCAAGAGACCCAGTACTTC. Translation gives CASSVVGLAGPTQETQYF.

The rearrangement uses TRBV7-8 and TRBJ1-5, with TRBD1 identical over 8 bases. Germline lookup yields CDR1 SGHVS and CDR2 FQNEAQ. Losses at the gene ends were 2 bases for V and 1 base for J; bases not matched to a gene: 4. The CDR3 covers 16 residues. Here the CDR3 reads CASSLLWTGSNQPQHF. The CDR3 coding sequence is TGTGCCAGCAGCTTATTATGGACAGGGAGCAATCAGCCCCAGCATTTT.

J is TRBJ1-2 and V is TRBV28; TRBD1 agrees at 7 bases. Trimming removed 6 bases from V and 8 bases from J; junction bases left unmatched: 15. The CDR3 contains 15 residues. Germline V gene data show CDR1 as MDHEN and CDR2 as SYDVKM. CDR3 amino acids: CASSPQGRRGLGYTF. CDR3 DNA sequence: TGTGCCAGCAGCCCCCAAGGGCGGAGGGGGCTCGGCTACACCTTC.